These T cell receptor beta chains were read from a single sample in a study of blood T cells in healthy people across ages. MiXCR, applied by TCRdb to the 5' RACE reads, yields one record per CDR3 protein. The sample carries approximately 1.5 million distinct CDR3 sequences, about 31% recorded once. Specimen: blood. The receptors originated from a woman in her twenties or thirties in good health. CDR3s include the opening cysteine and the closing phenylalanine or tryptophan. Fields, in order: clone size, D gene, J gene, V gene, CDR3 DNA, CDR3 protein. A D gene is named only where the DNA matches it firmly. Some rows mark clone size as missing; the rest say once, few, many or name a class of expanded clone.

abundance: few; d_gene: -; j_gene: TRBJ2-5; v_gene: TRBV11-2; CDR3nt: TGTGCCAGCAGCCCCCTAGGGTGGCAGAATCAAGAGACCCAGTACTTC; CDR3aa: CASSPLGWQNQETQYF
abundance: few; d_gene: -; j_gene: TRBJ2-7; v_gene: TRBV5-1; CDR3nt: TGCGCCAGCAGCGTAACAGGGACAAGGTACGAGCAGTACTTC; CDR3aa: CASSVTGTRYEQYF
abundance: few; d_gene: TRBD2; j_gene: TRBJ2-2; v_gene: TRBV5-1; CDR3nt: TGCGCCAGCAGCGGGAGCCCTAGCGGGAGGGCCTCCGGGGAGCTGTTTTTT; CDR3aa: CASSGSPSGRASGELFF
abundance: few; d_gene: TRBD2; j_gene: TRBJ2-1; v_gene: TRBV5-4; CDR3nt: TGTGCCAGCAGCAATGGACTAGCGGGAGTGGACAATGAGCAGTTCTTC; CDR3aa: CASSNGLAGVDNEQFF
abundance: few; d_gene: -; j_gene: TRBJ2-7; v_gene: TRBV9; CDR3nt: TGTGCCAGCAGTCCTGGGACATTCTCCGAGCAGTACTTC; CDR3aa: CASSPGTFSEQYF
abundance: -; d_gene: TRBD1; j_gene: TRBJ1-5; v_gene: TRBV15; CDR3nt: TGTGCCACCAGCCCGGGACAGGGCAATCAGCCCCAGCATTTT; CDR3aa: CATSPGQGNQPQHF
abundance: -; d_gene: -; j_gene: TRBJ2-3; v_gene: TRBV2; CDR3nt: TGTGCCAGCAGTGAAGGGCCAACCCCAGATACGCAGTATTTT; CDR3aa: CASSEGPTPDTQYF
abundance: -; d_gene: -; j_gene: TRBJ1-1; v_gene: TRBV6-5; CDR3nt: TGTGCCAGCAGTTACCCCGCATCGACAGAAACTTTCTTT; CDR3aa: CASSYPASTETFF
abundance: once; d_gene: -; j_gene: TRBJ2-3; v_gene: TRBV5-1; CDR3nt: TGCGCCAGCAGCTTGATTCCCGGGAGACTAACTAGCACAGATACGCAGTATTTT; CDR3aa: CASSLIPGRLTSTDTQYF
abundance: -; d_gene: -; j_gene: TRBJ2-7; v_gene: TRBV28; CDR3nt: TGTGCCAGCAGGTCATTCAGGGGCTACGAGCAGTACTTC; CDR3aa: CASRSFRGYEQYF
abundance: few; d_gene: -; j_gene: TRBJ2-1; v_gene: TRBV27; CDR3nt: TGTGCCAGCAGTCTCCTGGGACCGAACAATGAGCAGTTCTTC; CDR3aa: CASSLLGPNNEQFF
abundance: few; d_gene: TRBD2; j_gene: TRBJ2-5; v_gene: TRBV20-1; CDR3nt: TGCAGTGCTACCTCTAGCGGGAGGCGTGAGGAGCAGTACTTC; CDR3aa: CSATSSGRREEQYF
abundance: -; d_gene: TRBD2; j_gene: TRBJ2-7; v_gene: TRBV28; CDR3nt: TGTGCCAGCAGTCTCGTAGCGGGGGTCATCCACGAGCAGTACTTC; CDR3aa: CASSLVAGVIHEQYF
abundance: few; d_gene: -; j_gene: TRBJ2-1; v_gene: TRBV20-1; CDR3nt: TGCAGTGCCGCCGCCGGGGGCAATGAGCAGTTCTTC; CDR3aa: CSAAAGGNEQFF